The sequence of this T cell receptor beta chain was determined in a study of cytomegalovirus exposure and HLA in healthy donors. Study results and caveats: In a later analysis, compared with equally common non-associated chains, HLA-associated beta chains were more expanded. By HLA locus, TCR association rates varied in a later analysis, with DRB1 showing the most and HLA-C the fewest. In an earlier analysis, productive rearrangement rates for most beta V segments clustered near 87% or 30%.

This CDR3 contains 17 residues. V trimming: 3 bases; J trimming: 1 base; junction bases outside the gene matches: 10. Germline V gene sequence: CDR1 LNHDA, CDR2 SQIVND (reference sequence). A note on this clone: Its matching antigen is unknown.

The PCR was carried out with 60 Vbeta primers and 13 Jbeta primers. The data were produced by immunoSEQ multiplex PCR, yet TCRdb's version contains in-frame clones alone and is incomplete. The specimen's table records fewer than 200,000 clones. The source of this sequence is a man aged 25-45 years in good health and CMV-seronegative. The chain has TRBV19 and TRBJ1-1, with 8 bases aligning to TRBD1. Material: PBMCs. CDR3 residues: CASSIPQGAGGNTEAFF. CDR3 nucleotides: TGTGCCAGTAGTATTCCCCAGGGGGCAGGTGGGAACACTGAAGCTTTCTTT.